The source of this T cell receptor (beta chain) is a study of blood T cell repertoires in COVID-19. As for the study in general: Specimens from acute and convalescent COVID-19 originated in the United States, Italy and Spain. Sample material is recorded as cDNA or gDNA derived from T cells, B-cell-depleted T cells, or PBMCs.

Original processing notes: Amplification with reference gene primers provided the estimates of nucleated cell counts. Profiling relied on immunoSEQ multiplex PCR, and the TCRdb table lists in-frame clones only, not all of them. V and J calls plus clone size are reproduced from that table; the DNA served to infer D and trimming. The sample contains some 180,000 clones, about 76% of which appear only once. The CDR3 runs to 17 residues. V was clipped by 0 bases and J by 5 bases; unmatched bases: 7. Germline V gives CDR1 SGHNT, CDR2 YYREEE (reference sequence). The clonotype comes from a woman aged 45-65 years with active or convalescent COVID-19. The material sequenced was peripheral blood. The V gene is TRBV5-4, the J gene TRBJ2-3; 12 nucleotides align to TRBD2. CDR3 in DNA: TGTGCCAGCAGCTTGGAAGCCCTACTAGCGGGGGGAGATACGCAGTATTTT. It yields the protein CASSLEALLAGGDTQYF.